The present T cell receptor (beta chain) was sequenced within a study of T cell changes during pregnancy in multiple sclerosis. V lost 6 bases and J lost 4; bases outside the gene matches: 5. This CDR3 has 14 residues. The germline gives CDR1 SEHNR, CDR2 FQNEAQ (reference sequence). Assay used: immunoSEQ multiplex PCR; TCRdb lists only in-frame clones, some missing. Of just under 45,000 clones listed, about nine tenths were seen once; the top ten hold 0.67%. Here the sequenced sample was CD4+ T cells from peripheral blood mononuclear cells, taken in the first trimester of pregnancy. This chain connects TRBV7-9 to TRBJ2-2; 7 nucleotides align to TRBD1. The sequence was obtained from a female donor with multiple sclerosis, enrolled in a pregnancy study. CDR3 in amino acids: CASRRDSITGELFF. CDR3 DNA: TGTGCCAGCAGACGGGACAGTATCACCGGGGAGCTGTTTTTT.